One and the same sample provided the 21 T cell receptor beta chains below, sequenced in a study of blood T cell repertoires in COVID-19. Sequencing used immunoSEQ multiplex PCR; TCRdb keeps in-frame clones, though not all of them. The sample comprises some 200,000 clones, about nine tenths of which are singletons, and about 3.1% rests with the top ten. Sample: PBMCs or T cells enriched from blood (not recorded which). Receptor source: a woman aged 50 to 65 in a cohort exposed to, infected with or recovered from COVID-19 (not recorded which).

The chain uses TRBV28 and TRBJ1-6; maybe TRBD1 (6 bases). Trimming shortened V by 3 bases and J by 8 bases, and 11 bases separated the two germline ends. CDR1 is MDHEN and CDR2 is SYDVKM in the germline V gene. This CDR3 is built from 14 residues. The CDR3 DNA reads TGTGCCAGCAGTTTGGGACAAGGGGATTCACCCCTCCACTTT. Translated, it gives CASSLGQGDSPLHF.

The chain is built from TRBV27 and TRBJ2-6; no reliable D call. V was pared by 5 bases and J by 2 bases, with 4 bases between. Germline assignment: CDR1 MNHEY and CDR2 SMNVEV (reference sequence). The CDR3 runs 13 residues. CDR3 in DNA: TGTGCCAGCAGTCCCACTGGGGCCAACGTCCTGACTTTC. It encodes CASSPTGANVLTF.

The chain links TRBV25-1 to TRBJ1-6; the match to TRBD1 covers 7 bases. Germline V CDR1 and CDR2: MGHDK, SYGVNS. CDR3 length equals 16 residues. V was clipped by 2 bases and J by 10 bases; unmatched bases: 11. CDR3: CASSEVGGTATSPLHF. CDR3 in DNA: TGTGCCAGCAGTGAAGTGGGTGGGACAGCCACCTCACCCCTCCACTTT.

The chain has TRBV18 and TRBJ2-2, with 8 bases matching TRBD1. V lost 1 base, J lost 6 bases, and 10 bases stayed unmatched. The CDR3 totals 17 residues. Germline values: CDR1 KGHSH, CDR2 LQKENI. Written as DNA, the CDR3 is TGTGCCAGCTCACCACTGGCCGGGACAGGAACGGCCGGGGAGCTGTTTTTT. Translating gives CASSPLAGTGTAGELFF.

The chain joins TRBV4-2 to TRBJ1-2, with 8 bases identical to TRBD1. J was trimmed by 0 bases and V by 0 bases; bases with no gene match: 3. The germline CDR1 and CDR2 sequences are LGHNA and YNFKEQ. The CDR3 is made up of 16 amino acids. The CDR3 spells CASSQDPGQANYGYTF. CDR3 DNA: TGTGCCAGCAGCCAAGACCCGGGACAGGCTAACTATGGCTACACCTTC.

The rearrangement links TRBV5-1 to TRBJ2-5; D gene ambiguous. CDR1 SGHRS and CDR2 YFSETQ come from the germline V gene. Trimming removed 1 base at V and 5 bases at J, with 6 bases between. This CDR3 spans 12 amino acids. CDR3 coding DNA: TGCGCCAGCAGCTTGCGTTCCGAGACCCAGTACTTC. Its protein product is CASSLRSETQYF.

This sequence joins TRBV9 and TRBJ2-3; 8 bases align to TRBD2. V dropped 3 bases and J dropped 4; count of bases not matched to a gene: 13. The germline gives CDR1 SGDLS, CDR2 YYNGEE. The CDR3 runs 17 residues. This chain's CDR3 is CASSAPFSGDSADTQYF. DNA of the CDR3: TGTGCCAGCAGCGCCCCCTTTAGCGGGGATTCAGCAGATACGCAGTATTTT.

The chain has TRBV30 and TRBJ1-3, with a tentative D call TRBD1 (6 bases). V lost 4 bases, J lost 0 bases, and 10 bases lay in between. The germline CDR1 and CDR2 sequences are GTSNPN and SVGIG (reference sequence). The length of the CDR3 is 14 residues. CDR3 protein: CAWKRDNSGNTIYF. In nucleotides, the CDR3 is TGTGCCTGGAAGAGGGACAACTCTGGAAACACCATATATTTT.

In its sample, this clone was seen once. V usage is TRBV11-3 and J usage is TRBJ1-1; tentatively, D is TRBD1 (6 bases). Per germline, CDR1 SGHNT and CDR2 YENEEA. The CDR3 totals 13 residues. Trimming removed 0 bases from V and 5 bases from J, with 7 bases in between. The CDR3 is CASSLEGGTEAFF. The CDR3 DNA reads as TGTGCCAGCAGCTTAGAAGGGGGTACTGAAGCTTTCTTT.

This rearrangement joins TRBV28 to TRBJ1-2; 8 bases map to TRBD1. CDR3 length: 17 residues. The trim removed 7 bases at V and 1 base at J, leaving 14 bases unmatched. Looked up from germline, CDR1 is MDHEN and CDR2 is SYDVKM. This chain's CDR3 is CASILGRDRSFNYGYTF. In DNA, the CDR3 is TGTGCCAGCATCCTGGGAAGGGACAGGTCCTTTAACTATGGCTACACCTTC.

The V and J genes are TRBV5-4 and TRBJ1-2; 7 bases line up with TRBD1. CDR3 size: 15 residues. Germline CDR1 and CDR2: SGHNT and YYREEE (reference sequence). J gave up 6 bases and V 0 bases, and 8 bases lay outside the gene matches. CDR3 amino acids: CASSLGSRQGNGYTF. CDR3 nucleotide sequence: TGTGCCAGCAGCTTGGGGTCCAGACAGGGAAATGGCTACACCTTC. Together with reference TRBV5-4 and TRBJ1-2, the CDR3 gives the full variable domain: ETGVTQSPTHLIKTRGQQVTLRCSSQSGHNTVSWYQQALGQGPQFIFQYYREEENGRGNFPPRFSGLQFPNYSSELNVNALELDDSALYLCASSLGSRQGNGYTFGSGTRLTVV.

V gene TRBV5-1 combines with J gene TRBJ1-1; D ambiguous. Trimming cost V 0 bases and J 8 bases, with 8 bases left between them. CDR1 is SGHRS and CDR2 is YFSETQ in the germline V gene. The CDR3 spans 12 residues. The CDR3: CASSLGSGEAFF. DNA for the CDR3: TGCGCCAGCAGCTTGGGGTCGGGAGAAGCTTTCTTT.

This chain connects TRBV28 to TRBJ2-5; D uncertain. Deletions cut 6 bases from V and 5 bases from J, with 4 bases between. The CDR3 has 10 residues. Germline V CDR1 and CDR2: MDHEN, SYDVKM. CDR3 loop: CASRRETQYF. The CDR3 nucleotides are TGTGCCAGCAGGAGGGAGACCCAGTACTTC.

The genes are TRBV18 and TRBJ1-1, with D uncertain. Trimming shortened V by 5 bases and J by 4 bases, and 14 bases separated the two germline ends. CDR3 length: 14 amino acids. Germline V lookup: CDR1 KGHSH, CDR2 LQKENI. The CDR3 loop reads CASSKKQGGTEAFF. In nucleotides, the CDR3 is TGTGCCAGCTCAAAAAAACAAGGAGGCACTGAAGCTTTCTTT.

The V and J genes are TRBV7-2 and TRBJ2-3, with 9 nucleotides matching TRBD2. The length of the CDR3 is 15 residues. Germline lookup yields CDR1 SGHTA and CDR2 FQGNSA. The V gene end was trimmed by 5 bases and the J gene end by 4 bases; junction bases not matched to a gene: 7. This CDR3 reads CASSKKRGAPDTQYF. In nucleotides, the CDR3 is TGTGCCAGCAGCAAAAAGCGGGGGGCCCCAGATACGCAGTATTTT.

About this clone itself: Within the sample, other DNA sequences also encode this same CDR3. The chain employs TRBV7-3 and TRBJ2-2; D is unresolved. Germline-derived CDR1 and CDR2 are SGHTA and FQGTGA. V was trimmed by 3 bases and J by 2 bases, leaving 4 bases between them. The CDR3 totals 13 residues. This CDR3 reads CASSFSNTGELFF. The CDR3 DNA sequence: TGTGCCAGCAGCTTTAGTAACACCGGGGAGCTGTTTTTT. The variable domain in full, with the rest retrieved from reference TRBV7-3 and TRBJ2-2, is GAGVSQTPSNKVTEKGKYVELRCDPISGHTALYWYRQSLGQGPEFLIYFQGTGAADDSGLPNDRFFAVRPEGSVSTLKIQRTERGDSAVYLCASSFSNTGELFFGEGSRLTVL.

This clone was found a few times. The J gene is TRBJ1-1, the V gene TRBV19; 7 positions match TRBD1. The CDR3 length is 14 residues. Per the germline V gene, CDR1 is LNHDA and CDR2 is SQIVND (reference sequence). V lost 1 base and J lost 6; bases outside the gene matches: 5. Here the CDR3 reads CASSIGTGASEAFF. Written as DNA, the CDR3 is TGTGCCAGTAGTATAGGAACAGGGGCGTCTGAAGCTTTCTTT.

Details on this clone: Relative to the germline gene, one junction end is altered; a read error may explain this. This chain joins TRBV5-1 and TRBJ2-3, with 9 bases fitting TRBD2. The CDR3 contains 14 residues. CDR1 is SGHRS and CDR2 is YFSETQ in the germline V gene. The CDR3 loop reads CARRGGGAADTQYF. The DNA for the CDR3 is TGCGCCCGCAGGGGCGGGGGGGCTGCAGATACGCAGTATTTT.

This chain connects TRBV5-5 to TRBJ2-7; D gene uncertain. CDR1 is SGHKS, CDR2 YYEKEE, per germline (reference sequence). This CDR3 contains 12 residues. V shed 3 bases and J shed 5 bases, with 9 bases lying between them. DNA for the CDR3: TGTGCCAGCAGCTCTTTGTTCGACGAGCAGTACTTC. Translated: CASSSLFDEQYF. The whole variable domain, remainder taken from reference TRBV5-5 and TRBJ2-7, is DAGVTQSPTHLIKTRGQQVTLRCSPISGHKSVSWYQQVLGQGPQFIFQYYEKEERGRGNFPDRFSARQFPNYSSELNVNALLLGDSALYLCASSSLFDEQYFGPGTRLTVT.

The V call is TRBV3-1 (or the pseudogene TRBV3-2), the J call TRBJ2-7; 9 nucleotides match TRBD2. The ends lost 8 bases at V and 3 bases at J; junction bases unmatched: 5. Germline assignment: CDR1 LGHDT and CDR2 YNNKEL (reference sequence). The CDR3 covers 13 residues. The CDR3 DNA is TGTGCCAGCGGGCGGGGGGGAAACTACGAGCAGTACTTC. Translated: CASGRGGNYEQYF.

The CDR3 DNA follows: TGTGCCAGCAGTCCTACCGGGACAGCCTACTACGAGCAGTACTTC. This codes for CASSPTGTAYYEQYF. The V call is TRBV11-2, the J call TRBJ2-7; 7 nucleotides match TRBD1. The germline V gene encodes CDR1 SGHAT and CDR2 FQNNGV. The CDR3 has 15 residues. The trim removed 6 bases at V and 3 bases at J, leaving 11 bases unmatched.